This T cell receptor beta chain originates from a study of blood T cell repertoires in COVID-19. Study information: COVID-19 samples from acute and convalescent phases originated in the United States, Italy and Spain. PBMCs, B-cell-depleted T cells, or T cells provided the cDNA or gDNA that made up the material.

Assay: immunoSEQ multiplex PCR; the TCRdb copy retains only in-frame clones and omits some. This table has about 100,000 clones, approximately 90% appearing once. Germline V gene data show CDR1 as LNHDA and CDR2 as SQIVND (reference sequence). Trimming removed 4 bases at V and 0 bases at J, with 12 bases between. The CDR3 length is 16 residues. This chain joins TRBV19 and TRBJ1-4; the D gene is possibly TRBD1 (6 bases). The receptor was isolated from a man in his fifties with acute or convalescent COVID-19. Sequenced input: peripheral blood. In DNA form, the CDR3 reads TGTGCCAGTAGTACCACGGACAGTGCAACTAATGAAAAACTGTTTTTT. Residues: CASSTTDSATNEKLFF.